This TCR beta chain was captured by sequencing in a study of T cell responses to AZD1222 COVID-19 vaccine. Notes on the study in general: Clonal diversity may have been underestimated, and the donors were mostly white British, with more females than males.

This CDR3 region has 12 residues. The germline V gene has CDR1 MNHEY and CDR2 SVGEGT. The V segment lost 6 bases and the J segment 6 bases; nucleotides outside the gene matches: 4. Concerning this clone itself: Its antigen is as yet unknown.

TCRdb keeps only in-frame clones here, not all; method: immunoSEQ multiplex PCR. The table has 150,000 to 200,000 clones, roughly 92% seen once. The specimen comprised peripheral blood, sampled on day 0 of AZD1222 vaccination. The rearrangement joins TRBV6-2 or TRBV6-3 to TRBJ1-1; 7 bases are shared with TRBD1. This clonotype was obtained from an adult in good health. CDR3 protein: CASSLQGSEAFF. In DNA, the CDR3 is TGTGCCAGCAGCTTACAGGGGTCTGAAGCTTTCTTT.